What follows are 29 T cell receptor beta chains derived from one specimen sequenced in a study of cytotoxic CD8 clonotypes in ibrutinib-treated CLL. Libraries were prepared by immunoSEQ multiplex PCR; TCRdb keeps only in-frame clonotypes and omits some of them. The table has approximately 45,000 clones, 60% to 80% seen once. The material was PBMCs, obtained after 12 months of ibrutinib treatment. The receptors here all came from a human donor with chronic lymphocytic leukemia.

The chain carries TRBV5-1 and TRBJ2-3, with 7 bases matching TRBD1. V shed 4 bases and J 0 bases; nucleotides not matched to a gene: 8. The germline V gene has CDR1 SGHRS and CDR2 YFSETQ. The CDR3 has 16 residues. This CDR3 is CASSVQGSPSTDTQYF. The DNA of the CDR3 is TGCGCCAGCAGCGTACAGGGGTCCCCTAGCACAGATACGCAGTATTTT.

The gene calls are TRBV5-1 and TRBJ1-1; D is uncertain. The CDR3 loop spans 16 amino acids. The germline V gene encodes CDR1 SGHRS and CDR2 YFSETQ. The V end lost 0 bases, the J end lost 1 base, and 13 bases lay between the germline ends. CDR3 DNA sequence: TGCGCCAGCAGCTTGGAAGGCAGAAGAGAGAACACTGAAGCTTTCTTT. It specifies CASSLEGRRENTEAFF.

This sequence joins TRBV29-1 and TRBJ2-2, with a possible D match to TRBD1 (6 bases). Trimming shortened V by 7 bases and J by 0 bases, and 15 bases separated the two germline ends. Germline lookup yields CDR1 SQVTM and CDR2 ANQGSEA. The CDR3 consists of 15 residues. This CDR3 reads CSAETGLANTGELFF. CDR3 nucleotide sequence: TGCAGCGCAGAGACAGGCTTAGCGAACACCGGGGAGCTGTTTTTT.

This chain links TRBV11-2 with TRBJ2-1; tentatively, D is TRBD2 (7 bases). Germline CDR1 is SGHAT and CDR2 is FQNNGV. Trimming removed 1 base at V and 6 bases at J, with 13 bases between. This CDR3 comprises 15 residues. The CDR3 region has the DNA TGTGCCAGCAGCTTAGCGGGGGGCGCACCCAATGAGCAGTTCTTC. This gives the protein CASSLAGGAPNEQFF.

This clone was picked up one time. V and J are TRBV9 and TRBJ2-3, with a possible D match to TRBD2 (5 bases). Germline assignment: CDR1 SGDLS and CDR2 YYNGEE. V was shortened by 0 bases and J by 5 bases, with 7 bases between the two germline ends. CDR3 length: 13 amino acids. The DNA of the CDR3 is TGTGCCAGCAGCGTAGTAGGGAGAGATACGCAGTATTTT. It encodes CASSVVGRDTQYF.

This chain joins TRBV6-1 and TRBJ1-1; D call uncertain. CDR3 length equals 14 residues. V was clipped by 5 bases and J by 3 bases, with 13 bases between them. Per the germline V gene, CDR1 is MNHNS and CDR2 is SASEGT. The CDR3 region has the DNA TGTGCCAGCAGTACCCAACCGGTGGACACTGAAGCTTTCTTT. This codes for CASSTQPVDTEAFF.

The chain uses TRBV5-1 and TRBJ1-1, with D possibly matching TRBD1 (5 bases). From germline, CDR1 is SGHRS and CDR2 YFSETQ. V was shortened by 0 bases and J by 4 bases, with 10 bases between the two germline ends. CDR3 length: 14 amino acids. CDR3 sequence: CASSLARGRTEAFF. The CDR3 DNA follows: TGCGCCAGCAGCTTGGCTCGGGGACGCACTGAAGCTTTCTTT. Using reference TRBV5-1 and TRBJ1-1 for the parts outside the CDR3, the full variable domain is KAGVTQTPRYLIKTRGQQVTLSCSPISGHRSVSWYQQTPGQGLQFLFEYFSETQRNKGNFPGRFSGRQFSNSRSEMNVSTLELGDSALYLCASSLARGRTEAFFGQGTRLTVV.

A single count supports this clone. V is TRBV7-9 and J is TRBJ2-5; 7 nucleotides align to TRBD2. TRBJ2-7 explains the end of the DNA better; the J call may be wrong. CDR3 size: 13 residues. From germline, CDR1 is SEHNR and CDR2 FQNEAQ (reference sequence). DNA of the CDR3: TGTGCCAGCAGCCTCGGGACTACCTACGAGCAGTACTTC. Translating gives CASSLGTTYEQYF.

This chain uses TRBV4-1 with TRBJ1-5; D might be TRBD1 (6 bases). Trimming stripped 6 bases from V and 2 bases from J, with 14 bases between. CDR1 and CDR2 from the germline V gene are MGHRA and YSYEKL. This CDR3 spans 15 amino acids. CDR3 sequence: CASSPGGGRNQPQHF. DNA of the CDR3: TGCGCCAGCAGTCCCGGCGGGGGCCGCAATCAGCCCCAGCATTTT.

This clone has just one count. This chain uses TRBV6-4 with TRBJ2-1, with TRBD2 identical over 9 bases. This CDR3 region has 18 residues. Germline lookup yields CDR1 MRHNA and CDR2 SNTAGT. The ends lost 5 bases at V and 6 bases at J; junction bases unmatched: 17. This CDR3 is CASSRIPTGLAMVNEQFF. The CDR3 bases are TGTGCCAGCAGTAGAATCCCGACTGGACTAGCGATGGTCAATGAGCAGTTCTTC.

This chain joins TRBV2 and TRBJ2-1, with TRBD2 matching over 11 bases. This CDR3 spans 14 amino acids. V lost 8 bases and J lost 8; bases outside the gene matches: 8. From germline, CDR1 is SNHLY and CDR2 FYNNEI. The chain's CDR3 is CASDRLAGNDEQFF. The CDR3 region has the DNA TGTGCCAGCGATAGACTAGCGGGAAACGATGAGCAGTTCTTC.

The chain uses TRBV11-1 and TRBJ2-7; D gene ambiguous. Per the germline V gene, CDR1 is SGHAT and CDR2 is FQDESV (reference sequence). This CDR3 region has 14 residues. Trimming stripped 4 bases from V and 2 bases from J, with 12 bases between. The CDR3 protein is CASSSETVTYEQYF. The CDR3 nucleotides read TGTGCCAGCAGCTCTGAGACGGTGACCTACGAGCAGTACTTC.

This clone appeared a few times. The CDR3 is CASSERASGSHEQYF. CDR3 sequence (DNA): TGTGCCAGCAGTGAAAGGGCTAGCGGGAGCCACGAGCAGTACTTC. The rearrangement uses TRBV2 and TRBJ2-7; 10 nucleotides agree with TRBD2. The CDR3 is 15 amino acids. The J segment lost 5 bases and the V segment lost 2 bases, leaving 6 bases of the junction unmatched. The germline V gene has CDR1 SNHLY and CDR2 FYNNEI. Variable domain in full (rest from reference TRBV2 and TRBJ2-7): EPEVTQTPSHQVTQMGQEVILRCVPISNHLYFYWYRQILGQKVEFLVSFYNNEISEKSEIFDDQFSVERPDGSNFTLKIRSTKLEDSAMYFCASSERASGSHEQYFGPGTRLTVT.

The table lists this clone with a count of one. The CDR3 sequence is CASSLSGSIDTQYF. In DNA, the CDR3 is TGCGCCAGCAGCTTGTCGGGGTCAATAGATACGCAGTATTTT. V and J are TRBV5-1 and TRBJ2-3; tentative D call: TRBD2 (5 bases). The CDR3 is 14 amino acids. V was shortened by 1 base and J by 5 bases, with 11 bases between the two germline ends. Germline CDR1 reads SGHRS; CDR2 reads YFSETQ.

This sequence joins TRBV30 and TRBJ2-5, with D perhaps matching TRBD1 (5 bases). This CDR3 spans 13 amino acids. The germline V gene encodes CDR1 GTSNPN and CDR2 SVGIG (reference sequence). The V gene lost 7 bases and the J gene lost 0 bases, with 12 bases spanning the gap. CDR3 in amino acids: CAYLRGNQETQYF. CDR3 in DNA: TGTGCCTACCTAAGGGGTAACCAAGAGACCCAGTACTTC.

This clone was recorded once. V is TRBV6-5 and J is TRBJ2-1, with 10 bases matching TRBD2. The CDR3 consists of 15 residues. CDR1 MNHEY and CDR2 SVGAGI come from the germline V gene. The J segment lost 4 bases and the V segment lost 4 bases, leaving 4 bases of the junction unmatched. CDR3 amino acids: CASSLAGGPYNEQFF. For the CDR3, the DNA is TGTGCCAGCAGTTTAGCGGGAGGCCCTTACAATGAGCAGTTCTTC.

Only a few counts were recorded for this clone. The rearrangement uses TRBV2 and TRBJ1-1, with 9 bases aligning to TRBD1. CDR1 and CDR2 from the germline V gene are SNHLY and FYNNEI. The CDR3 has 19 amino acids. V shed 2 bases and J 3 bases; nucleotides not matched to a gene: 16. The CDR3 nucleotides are TGTGCCAGCAGTGAACTGCTGGGGACAGGGTTCGACGGCGACACTGAAGCTTTCTTT. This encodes CASSELLGTGFDGDTEAFF.

The CDR3 protein is CASSYRAHTEAFF. CDR3 bases: TGTGCCAGCAGTTACAGGGCTCACACTGAAGCTTTCTTT. The chain links TRBV6-5 to TRBJ1-1, with unresolved D. The CDR3 runs to 13 residues. CDR1 and CDR2 (germline): MNHEY, SVGAGI. Trimming took off 2 bases at V and 3 bases at J, with 7 bases between the two ends.

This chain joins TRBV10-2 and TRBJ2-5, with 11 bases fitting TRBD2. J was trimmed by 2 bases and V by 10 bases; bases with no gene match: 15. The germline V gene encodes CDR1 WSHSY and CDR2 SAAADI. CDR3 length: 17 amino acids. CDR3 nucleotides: TGCGCCAACGTTAGTAGCGGGAGGGGGCGTGGTCAAGAGACCCAGTACTTC. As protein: CANVSSGRGRGQETQYF.

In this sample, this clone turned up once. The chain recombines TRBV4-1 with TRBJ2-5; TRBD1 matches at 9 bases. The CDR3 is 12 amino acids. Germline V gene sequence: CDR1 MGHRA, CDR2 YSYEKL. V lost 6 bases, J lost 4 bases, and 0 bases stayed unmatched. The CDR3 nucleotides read TGCGCCAGCAGGGACAGGGGAGAGACCCAGTACTTC. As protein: CASRDRGETQYF.

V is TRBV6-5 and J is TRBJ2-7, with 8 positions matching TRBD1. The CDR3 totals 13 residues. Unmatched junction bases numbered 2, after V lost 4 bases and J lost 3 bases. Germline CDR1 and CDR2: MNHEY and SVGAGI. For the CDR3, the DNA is TGTGCCAGCAGTTTCACAGGGGGCTACGAGCAGTACTTC. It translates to CASSFTGGYEQYF.

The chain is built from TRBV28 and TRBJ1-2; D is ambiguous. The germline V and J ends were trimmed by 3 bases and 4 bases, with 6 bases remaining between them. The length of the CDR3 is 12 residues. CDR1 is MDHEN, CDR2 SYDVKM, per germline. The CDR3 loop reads CASSFQSYGYTF. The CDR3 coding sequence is TGTGCCAGCAGTTTCCAATCCTATGGCTACACCTTC.

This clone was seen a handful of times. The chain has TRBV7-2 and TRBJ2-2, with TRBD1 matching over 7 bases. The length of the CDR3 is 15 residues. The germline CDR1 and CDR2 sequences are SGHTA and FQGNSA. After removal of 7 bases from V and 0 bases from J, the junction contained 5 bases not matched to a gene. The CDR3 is CASTRDRANTGELFF. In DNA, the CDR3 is TGTGCCAGCACCCGGGACAGAGCGAACACCGGGGAGCTGTTTTTT.

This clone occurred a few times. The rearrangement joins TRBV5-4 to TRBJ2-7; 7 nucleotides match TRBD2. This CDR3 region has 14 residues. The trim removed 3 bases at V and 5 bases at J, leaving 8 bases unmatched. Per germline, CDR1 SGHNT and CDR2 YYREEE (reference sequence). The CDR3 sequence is CASSSPGGSDEQYF. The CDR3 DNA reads TGTGCCAGCAGCTCCCCGGGCGGGAGCGACGAGCAGTACTTC.

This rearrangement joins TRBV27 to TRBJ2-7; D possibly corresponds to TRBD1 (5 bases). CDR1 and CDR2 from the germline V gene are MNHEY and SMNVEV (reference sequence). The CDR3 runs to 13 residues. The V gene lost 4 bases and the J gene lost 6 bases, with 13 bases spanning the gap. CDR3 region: CASSSREDSEQYF. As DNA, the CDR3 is TGTGCCAGCAGTTCCAGGGAAGACAGCGAGCAGTACTTC.

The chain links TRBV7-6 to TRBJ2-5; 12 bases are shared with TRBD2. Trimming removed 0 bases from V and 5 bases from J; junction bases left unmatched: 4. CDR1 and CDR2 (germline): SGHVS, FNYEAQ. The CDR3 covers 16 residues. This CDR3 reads CASSLATSGSGETQYF. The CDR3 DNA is TGTGCCAGCAGCTTAGCGACTAGCGGGAGTGGGGAGACCCAGTACTTC.

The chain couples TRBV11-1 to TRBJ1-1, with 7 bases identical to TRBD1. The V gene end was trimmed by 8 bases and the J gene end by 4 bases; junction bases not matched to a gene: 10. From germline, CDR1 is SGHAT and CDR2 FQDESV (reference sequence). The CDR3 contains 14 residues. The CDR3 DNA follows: TGTGCCAGCGGCGCTGGGACAGTTCTCACTGAAGCTTTCTTT. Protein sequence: CASGAGTVLTEAFF.

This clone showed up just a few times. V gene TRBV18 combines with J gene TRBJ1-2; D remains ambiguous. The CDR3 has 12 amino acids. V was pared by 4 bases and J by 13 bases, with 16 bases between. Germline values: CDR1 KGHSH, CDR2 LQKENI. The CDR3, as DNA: TGTGCCAGCTCACAAGTCTACTCGGAGGTCACCTTC. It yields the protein CASSQVYSEVTF.

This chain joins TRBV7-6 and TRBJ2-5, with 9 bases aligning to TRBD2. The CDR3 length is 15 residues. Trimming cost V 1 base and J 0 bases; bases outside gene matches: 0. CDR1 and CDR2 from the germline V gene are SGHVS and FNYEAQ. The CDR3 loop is CASSLGGRDQETQYF. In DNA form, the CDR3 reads TGTGCCAGCAGCTTAGGCGGGAGGGACCAAGAGACCCAGTACTTC.